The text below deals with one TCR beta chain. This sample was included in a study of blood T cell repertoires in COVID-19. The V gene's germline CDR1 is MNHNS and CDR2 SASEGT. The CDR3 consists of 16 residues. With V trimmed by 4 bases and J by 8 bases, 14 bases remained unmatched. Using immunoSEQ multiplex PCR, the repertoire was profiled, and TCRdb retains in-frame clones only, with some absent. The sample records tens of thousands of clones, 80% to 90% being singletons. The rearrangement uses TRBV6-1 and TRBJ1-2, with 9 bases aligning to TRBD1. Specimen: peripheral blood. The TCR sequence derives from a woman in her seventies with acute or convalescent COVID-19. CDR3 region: CASSAKTGTGRSGYTF. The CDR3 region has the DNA TGTGCCAGCAGTGCCAAGACTGGGACAGGGCGGTCGGGCTACACCTTC.